This T cell receptor (beta chain) was recorded in a study of Graves' ophthalmopathy and Graves' hyperthyroidism. This clonotype was seen a handful of times. Amplifying from RNA transcripts, the study obtained TCR beta CDR3 regions. An initial RT-PCR round employing HTBI primers preceded a second-round multiplex PCR. TCRdb recomputed calls from the multiplex PCR reads with MiXCR, one row per CDR3 protein. This table holds over a million distinct CDR3 sequences, roughly 35% found once. Looked up from germline, CDR1 is SEHNR and CDR2 is FQNEAQ (reference sequence). The ends were cut back, 4 bases at V and 3 bases at J, with 9 bases in the middle. The CDR3 extends over 13 amino acids.

This sequence was found in an adult man with Graves' hyperthyroidism. The sample was peripheral blood or thyroid tissue (not recorded which). The gene calls are TRBV7-9 and TRBJ1-1; D uncertain. CDR3 nucleotide sequence: TGTGCCAGCAGCTCCCTGGTGGACACTGAAGCTTTCTTT. Protein sequence: CASSSLVDTEAFF.